The source of this T cell receptor (beta chain) is a study of early T cells in non-severe SARS-CoV-2 infection. For the study at large: Sequencing of bulk RNA from unsorted whole blood was done, without chain pairing.

The library protocol tagged individual cDNA molecules with unique molecular identifiers. TCRdb independently ran MiXCR on the 5' RACE reads; one entry per CDR3 protein. The sample has 55,000 to 80,000 distinct CDR3 sequences, 10% to 15% seen once; the top ten hold about 1.3%. Study results and limitations: The VDJdb matching leaned toward anti-spike CD8 responses and overlooked private and CD4 specificities.

CDR3 length equals 15 residues. From germline, CDR1 is SEHNR and CDR2 FQNEAQ (reference sequence). V was cut by 5 bases and J by 8 bases, with 19 bases left in between. A word on this clonotype: Its target is not known.

This clonotype was obtained from an adult who was a healthcare worker with PCR-confirmed SARS-CoV-2 infection or an uninfected control (not recorded which). Source: whole blood, taken at baseline. The V call is TRBV7-9, the J call TRBJ2-1; the D is unclear. CDR3 DNA: TGTGCCAGCAGCCAAGCTTTTTCTCTTAGGGATGAGCAGTTCTTC. This gives the protein CASSQAFSLRDEQFF.